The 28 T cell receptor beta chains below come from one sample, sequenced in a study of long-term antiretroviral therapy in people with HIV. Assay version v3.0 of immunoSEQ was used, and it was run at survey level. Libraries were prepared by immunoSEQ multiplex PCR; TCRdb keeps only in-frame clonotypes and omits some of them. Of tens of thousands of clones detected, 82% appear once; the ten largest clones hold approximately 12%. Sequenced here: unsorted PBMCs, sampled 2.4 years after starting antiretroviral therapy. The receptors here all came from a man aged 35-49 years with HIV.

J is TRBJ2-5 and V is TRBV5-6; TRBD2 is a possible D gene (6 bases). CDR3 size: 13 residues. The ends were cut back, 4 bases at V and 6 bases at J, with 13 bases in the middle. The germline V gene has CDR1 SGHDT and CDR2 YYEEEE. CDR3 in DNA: TGTGCCAGCAGCCTTACTAGCAGCCAGACCCAGTACTTC. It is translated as CASSLTSSQTQYF.

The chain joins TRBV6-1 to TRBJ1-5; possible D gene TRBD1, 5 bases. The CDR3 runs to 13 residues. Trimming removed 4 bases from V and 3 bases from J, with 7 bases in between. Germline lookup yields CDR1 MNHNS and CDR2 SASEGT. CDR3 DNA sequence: TGTGCCAGCAGTGCACAGGTCAATCAGCCCCAGCATTTT. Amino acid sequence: CASSAQVNQPQHF.

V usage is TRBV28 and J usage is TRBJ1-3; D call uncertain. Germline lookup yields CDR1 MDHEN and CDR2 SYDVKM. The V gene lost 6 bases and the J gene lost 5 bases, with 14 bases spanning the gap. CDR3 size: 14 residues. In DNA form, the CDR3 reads TGTGCCAGCAGCGTATCGCGAAGCCGAAACACCATATATTTT. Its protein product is CASSVSRSRNTIYF.

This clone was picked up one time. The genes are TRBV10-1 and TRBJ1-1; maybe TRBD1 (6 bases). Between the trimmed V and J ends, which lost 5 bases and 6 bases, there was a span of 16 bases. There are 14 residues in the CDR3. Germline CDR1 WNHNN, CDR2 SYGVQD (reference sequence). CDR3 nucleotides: TGCGCCAGCAGTCCGGGACAACTCTCACCTGAAGCTTTCTTT. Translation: CASSPGQLSPEAFF.

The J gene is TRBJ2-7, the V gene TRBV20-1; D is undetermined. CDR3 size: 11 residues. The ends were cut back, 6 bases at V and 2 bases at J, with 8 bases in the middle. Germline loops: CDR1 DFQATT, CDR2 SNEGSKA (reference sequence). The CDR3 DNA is TGCAGTGCCTTTAGTCCCTACGAGCAGTACTTC. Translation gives CSAFSPYEQYF.

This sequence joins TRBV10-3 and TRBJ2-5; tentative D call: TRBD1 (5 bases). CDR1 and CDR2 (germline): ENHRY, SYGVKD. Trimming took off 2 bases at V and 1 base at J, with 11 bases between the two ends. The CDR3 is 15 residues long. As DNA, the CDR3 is TGTGCCATCAGTGAGCCCACAGGCCCCCAAGAGACCCAGTACTTC. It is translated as CAISEPTGPQETQYF.

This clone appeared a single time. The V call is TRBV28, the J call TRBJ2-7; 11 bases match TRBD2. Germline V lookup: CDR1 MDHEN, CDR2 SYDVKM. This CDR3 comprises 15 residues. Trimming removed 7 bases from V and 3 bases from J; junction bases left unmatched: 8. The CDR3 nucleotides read TGTGCCAGCATTGCCGGGACTAGCGGTAACTACGAGCAGTACTTC. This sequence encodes CASIAGTSGNYEQYF.

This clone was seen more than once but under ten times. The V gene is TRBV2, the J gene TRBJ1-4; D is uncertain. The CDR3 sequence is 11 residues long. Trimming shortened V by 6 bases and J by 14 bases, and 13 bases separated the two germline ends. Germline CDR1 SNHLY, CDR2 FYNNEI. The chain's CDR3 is CASSKAAFLFF. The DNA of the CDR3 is TGTGCCAGCAGCAAGGCGGCGTTTCTGTTTTTT.

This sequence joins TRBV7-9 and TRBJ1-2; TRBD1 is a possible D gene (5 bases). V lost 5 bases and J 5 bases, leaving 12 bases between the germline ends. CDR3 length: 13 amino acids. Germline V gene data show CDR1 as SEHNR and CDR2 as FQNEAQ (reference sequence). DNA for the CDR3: TGTGCCAGCAGCGCCACAGGAGATTATGGCTACACCTTC. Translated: CASSATGDYGYTF.

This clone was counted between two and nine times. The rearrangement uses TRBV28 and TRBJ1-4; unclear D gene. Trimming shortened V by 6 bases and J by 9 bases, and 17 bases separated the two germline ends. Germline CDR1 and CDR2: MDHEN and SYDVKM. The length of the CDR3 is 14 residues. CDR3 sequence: CASRVGSVSKKLFF. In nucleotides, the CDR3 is TGTGCCAGCAGGGTGGGGAGTGTTAGTAAAAAACTGTTTTTT.

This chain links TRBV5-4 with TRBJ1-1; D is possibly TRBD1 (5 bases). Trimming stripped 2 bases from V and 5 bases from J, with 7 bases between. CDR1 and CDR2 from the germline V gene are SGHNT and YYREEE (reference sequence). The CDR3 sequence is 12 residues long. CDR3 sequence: CASSFGATEAFF. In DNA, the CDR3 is TGTGCCAGCAGCTTTGGGGCAACTGAAGCTTTCTTT.

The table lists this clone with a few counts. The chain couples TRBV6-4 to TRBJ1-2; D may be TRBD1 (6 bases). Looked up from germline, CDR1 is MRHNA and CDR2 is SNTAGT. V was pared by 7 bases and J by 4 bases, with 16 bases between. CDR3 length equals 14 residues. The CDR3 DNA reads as TGTGCCAGCAATCGGACAGCAAGCAGCTATGGCTACACCTTC. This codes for CASNRTASSYGYTF.

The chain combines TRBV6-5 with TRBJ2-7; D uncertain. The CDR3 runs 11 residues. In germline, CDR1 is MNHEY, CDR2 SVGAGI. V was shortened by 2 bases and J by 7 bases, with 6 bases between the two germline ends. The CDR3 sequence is CASSYMSEQYF. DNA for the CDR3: TGTGCCAGCAGTTACATGTCAGAGCAGTACTTC.

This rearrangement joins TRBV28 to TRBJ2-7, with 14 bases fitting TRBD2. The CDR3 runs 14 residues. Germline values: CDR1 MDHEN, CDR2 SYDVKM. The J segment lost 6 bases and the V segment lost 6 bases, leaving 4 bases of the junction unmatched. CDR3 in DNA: TGTGCCAGCAGCAGACTAGCGGGAGGGCCCGAGCAGTACTTC. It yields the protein CASSRLAGGPEQYF.

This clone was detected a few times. CDR3 amino acids: CASSQDGSGSYNEQFF. CDR3 nucleotides: TGCGCCAGCAGCCAAGATGGTAGCGGGAGTTACAATGAGCAGTTCTTC. V gene TRBV4-3 combines with J gene TRBJ2-1; 9 nucleotides align to TRBD2. The CDR3 length is 16 residues. Losses at the gene ends were 0 bases for V and 4 bases for J; bases not matched to a gene: 4. The germline gives CDR1 LGHNA, CDR2 YSLEER.

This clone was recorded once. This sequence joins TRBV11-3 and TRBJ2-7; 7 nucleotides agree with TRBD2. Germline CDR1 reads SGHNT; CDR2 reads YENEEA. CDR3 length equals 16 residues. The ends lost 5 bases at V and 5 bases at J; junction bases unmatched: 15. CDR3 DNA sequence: TGTGCCAGCAGCCCCGGGCCGGGGGACTACCCCCACGAGCAGTACTTC. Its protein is CASSPGPGDYPHEQYF.

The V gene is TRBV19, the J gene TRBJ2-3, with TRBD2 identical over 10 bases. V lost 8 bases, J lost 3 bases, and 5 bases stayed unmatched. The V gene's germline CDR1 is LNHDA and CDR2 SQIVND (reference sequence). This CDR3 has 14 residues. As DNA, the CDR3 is TGTGCCAGTGGGGCTAGCGGGAGTACAGATACGCAGTATTTT. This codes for CASGASGSTDTQYF.

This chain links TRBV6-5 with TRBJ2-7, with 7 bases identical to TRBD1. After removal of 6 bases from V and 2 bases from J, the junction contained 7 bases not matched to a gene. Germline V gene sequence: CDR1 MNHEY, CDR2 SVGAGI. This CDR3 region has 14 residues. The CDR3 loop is CASSLTGVTYEQYF. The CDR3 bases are TGTGCCAGCAGCTTAACAGGGGTTACCTACGAGCAGTACTTC.

The CDR3: CAWGPLPLGEKLFF. As DNA, the CDR3 is TGTGCCTGGGGTCCCCTCCCCCTTGGGGAAAAACTGTTTTTT. The J gene is TRBJ1-4, the V gene TRBV30; no clear D gene. The CDR3 is made up of 14 amino acids. Trimming took 5 bases from V and 8 from J, leaving 18 bases between them. The germline V gene has CDR1 GTSNPN and CDR2 SVGIG (reference sequence).

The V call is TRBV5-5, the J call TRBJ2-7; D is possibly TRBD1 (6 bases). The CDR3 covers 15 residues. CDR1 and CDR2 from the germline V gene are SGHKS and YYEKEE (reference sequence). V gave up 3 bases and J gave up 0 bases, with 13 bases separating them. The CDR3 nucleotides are TGTGCCAGCAGCTACCGGACAGCGGACTCCTACGAGCAGTACTTC. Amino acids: CASSYRTADSYEQYF.

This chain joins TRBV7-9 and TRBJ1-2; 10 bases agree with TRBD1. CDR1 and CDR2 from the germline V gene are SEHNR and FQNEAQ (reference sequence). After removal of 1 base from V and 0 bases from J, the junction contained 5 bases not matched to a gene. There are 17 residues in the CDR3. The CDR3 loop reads CASSLDAGTGANYGYTF. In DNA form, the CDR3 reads TGTGCCAGCAGCTTAGACGCCGGGACAGGGGCTAACTATGGCTACACCTTC.

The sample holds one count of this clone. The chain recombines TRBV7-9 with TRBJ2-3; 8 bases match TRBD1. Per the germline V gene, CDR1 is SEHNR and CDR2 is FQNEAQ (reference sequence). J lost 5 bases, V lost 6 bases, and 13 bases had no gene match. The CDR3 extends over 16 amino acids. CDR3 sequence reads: CASSTTMQGARDTQYF. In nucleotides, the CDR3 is TGTGCCAGCAGTACCACCATGCAGGGGGCGCGAGATACGCAGTATTTT.

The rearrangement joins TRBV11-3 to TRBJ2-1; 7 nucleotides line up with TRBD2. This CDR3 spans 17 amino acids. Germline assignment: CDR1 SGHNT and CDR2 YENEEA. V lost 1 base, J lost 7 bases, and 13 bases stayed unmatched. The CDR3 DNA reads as TGTGCCAGCAGCTTAGCGGGGTCGGTAGCGGGCATAAATGAGCAGTTCTTC. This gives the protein CASSLAGSVAGINEQFF.

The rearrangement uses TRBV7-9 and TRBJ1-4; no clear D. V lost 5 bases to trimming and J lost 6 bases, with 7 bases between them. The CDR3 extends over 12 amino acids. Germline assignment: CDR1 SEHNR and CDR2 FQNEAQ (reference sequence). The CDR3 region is CASSTPDEKLFF. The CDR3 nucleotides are TGTGCCAGCAGCACTCCCGATGAAAAACTGTTTTTT. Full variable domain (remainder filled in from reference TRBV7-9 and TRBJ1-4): DTGVSQNPRHKITKRGQNVTFRCDPISEHNRLYWYRQTLGQGPEFLTYFQNEAQLEKSRLLSDRFSAERPKGSFSTLEIQRTEQGDSAMYLCASSTPDEKLFFGSGTQLSVL.

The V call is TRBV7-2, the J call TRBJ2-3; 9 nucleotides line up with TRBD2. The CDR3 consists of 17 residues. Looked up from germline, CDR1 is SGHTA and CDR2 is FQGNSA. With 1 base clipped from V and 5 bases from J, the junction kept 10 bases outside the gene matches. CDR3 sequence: CASSLDGGGGAIDTQYF. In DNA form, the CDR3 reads TGTGCCAGCAGCTTAGACGGGGGCGGGGGGGCGATAGATACGCAGTATTTT. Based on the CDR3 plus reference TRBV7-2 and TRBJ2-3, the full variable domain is GAGVSQSPSNKVTEKGKDVELRCDPISGHTALYWYRQSLGQGLEFLIYFQGNSAPDKSGLPSDRFSAERTGGSVSTLTIQRTQQEDSAVYLCASSLDGGGGAIDTQYFGPGTRLTVL.

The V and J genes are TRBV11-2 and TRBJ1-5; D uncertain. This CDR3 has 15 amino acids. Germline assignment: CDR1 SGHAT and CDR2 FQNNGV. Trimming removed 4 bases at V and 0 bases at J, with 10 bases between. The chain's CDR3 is CASSYGRNSNQPQHF. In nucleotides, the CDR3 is TGTGCCAGCAGCTACGGACGGAATAGCAATCAGCCCCAGCATTTT. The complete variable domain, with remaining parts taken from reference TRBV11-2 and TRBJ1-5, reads EAGVAQSPRYKIIEKRQSVAFWCNPISGHATLYWYQQILGQGPKLLIQFQNNGVVDDSQLPKDRFSAERLKGVDSTLKIQPAKLEDSAVYLCASSYGRNSNQPQHFGDGTRLSIL.

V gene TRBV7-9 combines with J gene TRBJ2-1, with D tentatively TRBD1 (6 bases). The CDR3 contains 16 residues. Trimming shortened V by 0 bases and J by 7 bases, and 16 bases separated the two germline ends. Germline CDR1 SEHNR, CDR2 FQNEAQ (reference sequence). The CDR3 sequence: CASSLALGGAKNEQFF. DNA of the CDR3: TGTGCCAGCAGCTTAGCGTTAGGGGGTGCAAAAAATGAGCAGTTCTTC.

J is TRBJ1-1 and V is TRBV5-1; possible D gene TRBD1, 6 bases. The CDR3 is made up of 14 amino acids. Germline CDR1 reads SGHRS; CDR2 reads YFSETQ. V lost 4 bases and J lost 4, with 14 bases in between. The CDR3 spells CASSEQGGATEAFF. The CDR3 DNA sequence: TGCGCCAGCAGCGAACAGGGAGGGGCCACTGAAGCTTTCTTT.